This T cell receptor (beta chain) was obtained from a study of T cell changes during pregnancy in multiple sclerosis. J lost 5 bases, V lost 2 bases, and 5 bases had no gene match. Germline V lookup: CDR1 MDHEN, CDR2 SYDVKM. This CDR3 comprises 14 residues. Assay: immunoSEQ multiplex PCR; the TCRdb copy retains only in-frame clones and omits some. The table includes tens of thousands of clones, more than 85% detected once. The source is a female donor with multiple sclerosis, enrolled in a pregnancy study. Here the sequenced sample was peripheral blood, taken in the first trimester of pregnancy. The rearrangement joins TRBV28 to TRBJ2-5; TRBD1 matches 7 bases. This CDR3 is CASSLRGQAETQYF. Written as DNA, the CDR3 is TGTGCCAGCAGTTTACGCGGACAGGCGGAGACCCAGTACTTC.